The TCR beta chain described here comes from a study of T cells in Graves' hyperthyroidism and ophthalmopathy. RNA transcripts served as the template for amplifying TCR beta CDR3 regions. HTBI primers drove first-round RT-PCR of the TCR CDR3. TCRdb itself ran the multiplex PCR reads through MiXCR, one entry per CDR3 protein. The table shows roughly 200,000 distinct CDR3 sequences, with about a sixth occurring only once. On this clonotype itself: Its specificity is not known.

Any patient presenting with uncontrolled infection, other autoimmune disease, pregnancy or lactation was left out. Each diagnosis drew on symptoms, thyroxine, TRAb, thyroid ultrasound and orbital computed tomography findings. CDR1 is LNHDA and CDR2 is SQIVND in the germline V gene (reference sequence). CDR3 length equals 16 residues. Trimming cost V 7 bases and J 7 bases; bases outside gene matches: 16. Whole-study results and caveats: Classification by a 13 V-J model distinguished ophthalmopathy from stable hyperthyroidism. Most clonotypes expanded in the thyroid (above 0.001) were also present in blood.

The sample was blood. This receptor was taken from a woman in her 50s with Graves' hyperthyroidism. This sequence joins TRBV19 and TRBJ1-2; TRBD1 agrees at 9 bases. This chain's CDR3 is CASTFLPQQGARGYTF. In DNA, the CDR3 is TGTGCCAGTACCTTTTTGCCCCAACAGGGGGCGCGTGGCTACACCTTC.